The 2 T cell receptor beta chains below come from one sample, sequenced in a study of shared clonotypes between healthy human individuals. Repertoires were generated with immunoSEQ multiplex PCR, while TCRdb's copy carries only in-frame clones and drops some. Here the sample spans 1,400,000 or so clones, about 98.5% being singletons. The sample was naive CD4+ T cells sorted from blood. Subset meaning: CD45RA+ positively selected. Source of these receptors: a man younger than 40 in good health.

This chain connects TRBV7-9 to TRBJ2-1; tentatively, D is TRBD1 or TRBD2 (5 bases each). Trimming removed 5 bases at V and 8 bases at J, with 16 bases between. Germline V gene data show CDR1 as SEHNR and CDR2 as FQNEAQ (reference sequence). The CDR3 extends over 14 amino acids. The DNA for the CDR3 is TGTGCCAGCAGCCTCAGATGGGACGTGGATGAGCAGTTCTTC. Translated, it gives CASSLRWDVDEQFF.

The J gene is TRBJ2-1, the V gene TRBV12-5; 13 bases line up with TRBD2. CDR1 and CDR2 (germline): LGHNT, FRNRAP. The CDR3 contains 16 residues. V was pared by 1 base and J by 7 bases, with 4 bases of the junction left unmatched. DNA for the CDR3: TGTGCTAGTGGTTTGGGGACTAGCGGGAGTGGAAATGAGCAGTTCTTC. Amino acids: CASGLGTSGSGNEQFF.